This T cell receptor beta chain is from a study of blood T cell repertoires in COVID-19. Germline trimming cut 7 bases from V and 4 bases from J; bases unmatched to any gene: 9. The CDR3 runs to 14 residues. The V gene's germline CDR1 is SNHLY and CDR2 FYNNEI. Clones were read by immunoSEQ multiplex PCR, and TCRdb kept only the in-frame ones, dropping some. The profile shows about 240,000 clones, roughly 90% of them singletons. The V gene is TRBV2, the J gene TRBJ1-2; 7 nucleotides agree with TRBD1. The sequence came from a woman in her 30s who had recovered from COVID-19. Sequencing input: PBMCs or T cells enriched from blood (not recorded which). CDR3 bases: TGTGCCAGCACCTGGGACAGTTCCACCTATGGCTACACCTTC. It is translated as CASTWDSSTYGYTF.